These 30 T cell receptor beta chains were all obtained from the same sample, sequenced in a study of blood T cell repertoires in COVID-19. Measured with immunoSEQ multiplex PCR; TCRdb has only the in-frame clones, and not every one. The table includes about 100,000 clones, about 90% detected once. The material sequenced was peripheral blood. These receptors all stem from a man aged 18 to 29 with COVID-19, enrolled during active disease.

The V gene is TRBV10-2, the J gene TRBJ1-2; no firm D call. The CDR3 loop spans 10 amino acids. V was pared by 10 bases and J by 8 bases, with 11 bases between. Germline V CDR1 and CDR2: WSHSY, SAAADI. Written as DNA, the CDR3 is TGCGCCACCAAAGGAGGGGGCTACACCTTC. It is translated as CATKGGGYTF.

The chain is built from TRBV2 and TRBJ1-2; 8 nucleotides line up with TRBD1. CDR3 length equals 12 residues. V gave up 6 bases and J gave up 5 bases; unmatched junction bases: 2. Germline CDR1 is SNHLY and CDR2 is FYNNEI. The CDR3: CASSGQGYGYTF. CDR3 nucleotide sequence: TGTGCCAGCAGCGGACAGGGTTATGGCTACACCTTC.

The chain carries TRBV7-2 and TRBJ1-2, with D possibly TRBD1 on 5 matching bases. Trimming cost V 1 base and J 6 bases, with 18 bases left between them. The CDR3 covers 16 residues. Germline CDR1 reads SGHTA; CDR2 reads FQGNSA. DNA of the CDR3: TGTGCCAGCAGCTTAGATTATGGGGCTTGGATGGATGGCTACACCTTC. It encodes CASSLDYGAWMDGYTF.

The chain uses TRBV11-2 and TRBJ2-5, with 9 bases fitting TRBD1. The germline gives CDR1 SGHAT, CDR2 FQNNGV. V lost 5 bases and J lost 5; bases outside the gene matches: 9. This CDR3 contains 15 residues. The CDR3 DNA is TGTGCCAGCAGCCGTCCCGGGACAGGGCCTGAGACCCAGTACTTC. Its protein is CASSRPGTGPETQYF.

This clone was seen more than once but under ten times. This chain joins TRBV15 and TRBJ1-5; 8 bases align to TRBD1. From germline, CDR1 is LNHNV and CDR2 YYDKDF (reference sequence). Trimming took 8 bases from V and 7 from J; bases not matched to a gene: 4. CDR3 size: 12 residues. The CDR3 DNA is TGTGCCACCGGACAGGGTTACCAGCCCCAGCATTTT. Translation gives CATGQGYQPQHF.

The chain is built from TRBV10-1 and TRBJ2-2; TRBD1 agrees at 11 bases. V gave up 2 bases and J gave up 4 bases; unmatched junction bases: 6. CDR1 is WNHNN and CDR2 is SYGVQD in the germline V gene (reference sequence). The CDR3 has 17 amino acids. The CDR3 here is CASSEVAGQGVTGELFF. The CDR3 region has the DNA TGCGCCAGCAGTGAGGTTGCGGGACAGGGGGTCACCGGGGAGCTGTTTTTT.

This clone has only a few counts. This sequence joins TRBV19 and TRBJ1-5; 8 bases match TRBD1. This CDR3 spans 15 amino acids. Looked up from germline, CDR1 is LNHDA and CDR2 is SQIVND (reference sequence). V lost 2 bases to trimming and J lost 5 bases; unmatched junction nucleotides: 5. CDR3 DNA: TGTGCCAGTAGTATACTGGACAGGGTGCATCAGCCCCAGCATTTT. Its translation: CASSILDRVHQPQHF.

The V gene is TRBV5-1, the J gene TRBJ2-5; 9 positions match TRBD1. The trim removed 5 bases at V and 2 bases at J, leaving 10 bases unmatched. Germline CDR1 and CDR2: SGHRS and YFSETQ. The CDR3 has 16 amino acids. CDR3 residues: CASRSTGTGPQETQYF. The CDR3 DNA follows: TGCGCCAGCAGATCGACCGGGACAGGGCCTCAAGAGACCCAGTACTTC.

This chain joins TRBV4-3 and TRBJ2-5; possibly TRBD2 for D (6 bases). This CDR3 has 15 amino acids. The germline V gene has CDR1 LGHNA and CDR2 YSLEER. Deletions cut 1 base from V and 2 bases from J, with 11 bases between. The CDR3 protein is CASSQGLGLQETQYF. The CDR3 DNA reads TGCGCCAGCAGCCAAGGGTTGGGACTTCAAGAGACCCAGTACTTC.

The chain has TRBV7-2 and TRBJ2-5; 13 nucleotides align to TRBD2. Germline-derived CDR1 and CDR2 are SGHTA and FQGNSA. The CDR3 is 15 amino acids. The V gene end was trimmed by 6 bases and the J gene end by 4 bases; junction bases not matched to a gene: 5. CDR3 residues: CASRVTSGRLETQYF. The CDR3 DNA reads TGTGCCAGCAGAGTGACTAGCGGGAGGTTAGAGACCCAGTACTTC.

This chain links TRBV7-9 with TRBJ2-3, with 12 positions matching TRBD2. The V gene's germline CDR1 is SEHNR and CDR2 FQNEAQ (reference sequence). This CDR3 region has 16 residues. V shed 1 base and J 8 bases; nucleotides not matched to a gene: 7. The CDR3 loop reads CASSLGPSSGRGTQYF. DNA of the CDR3: TGTGCCAGCAGCTTAGGTCCCTCTAGCGGGAGGGGTACGCAGTATTTT.

V gene TRBV7-6 combines with J gene TRBJ2-5; D perhaps matches TRBD2 (6 bases). The CDR3 covers 16 residues. Trimming left V 0 bases short and J 4 bases short, with 15 bases between. Germline assignment: CDR1 SGHVS and CDR2 FNYEAQ. DNA of the CDR3: TGTGCCAGCAGCTTAGCCCTGTCTGCCGGGGGAGAGACCCAGTACTTC. Translated: CASSLALSAGGETQYF. Combining the CDR3 with reference TRBV7-6 and TRBJ2-5 gives the whole variable domain GAGVSQSPRYKVTKRGQDVALRCDPISGHVSLYWYRQALGQGPEFLTYFNYEAQQDKSGLPNDRFSAERPEGSISTLTIQRTEQRDSAMYRCASSLALSAGGETQYFGPGTRLLVL.

The chain is built from TRBV3-1 (or the pseudogene TRBV3-2) and TRBJ2-7; TRBD1 agrees at 9 bases. There are 18 residues in the CDR3. V dropped 3 bases and J dropped 4; count of bases not matched to a gene: 16. Germline CDR1 reads LGHDT; CDR2 reads YNNKEL (reference sequence). CDR3 region: CASSHGTTPGQGFYEQYF. CDR3 sequence (DNA): TGTGCCAGCAGCCACGGTACTACGCCGGGACAGGGATTTTACGAGCAGTACTTC.

The table lists this clone with a count of one. The chain links TRBV27 to TRBJ2-2; 7 bases line up with TRBD1. With 0 bases clipped from V and 1 base from J, the junction kept 17 bases outside the gene matches. Germline loops: CDR1 MNHEY, CDR2 SMNVEV (reference sequence). CDR3 length: 21 amino acids. The CDR3 reads CASSLSNSGRYGQENTGELFF. CDR3 sequence (DNA): TGTGCCAGCAGTTTATCGAATTCAGGGCGATACGGACAGGAGAACACCGGGGAGCTGTTTTTT.

The chain employs TRBV28 and TRBJ1-6, with D possibly TRBD1 on 6 matching bases. CDR1 MDHEN and CDR2 SYDVKM come from the germline V gene. The CDR3 is made up of 15 amino acids. V lost 6 bases and J 7 bases, leaving 16 bases between the germline ends. CDR3 residues: CASRVLGTGNSPLHF. The CDR3 nucleotides are TGTGCCAGCAGAGTTTTAGGCACAGGGAATTCACCCCTCCACTTT.

Written as DNA, the CDR3 is TGTGCCAGCAGCGTAGAGGGACTAGCGGGAGGAGCCTACAATGAGCAGTTCTTC. Translated: CASSVEGLAGGAYNEQFF. The rearrangement uses TRBV9 and TRBJ2-1; 15 nucleotides agree with TRBD2. CDR3 length equals 18 residues. Germline trimming cut 0 bases from V and 2 bases from J; bases unmatched to any gene: 3. CDR1 and CDR2 (germline): SGDLS, YYNGEE.

The V and J genes are TRBV5-1 and TRBJ1-3; D gene uncertain. There are 14 residues in the CDR3. The V gene's germline CDR1 is SGHRS and CDR2 YFSETQ. Trimming took 0 bases from V and 4 from J, leaving 8 bases between them. The CDR3 protein is CASSLDVRGNTIYF. The CDR3 DNA is TGCGCCAGCAGCTTGGACGTCAGAGGAAACACCATATATTTT.

The chain employs TRBV7-2 and TRBJ1-6; D unresolved. CDR1 is SGHTA, CDR2 FQGNSA, per germline. V gave up 3 bases and J gave up 5 bases, with 8 bases separating them. The CDR3 covers 14 residues. The CDR3 sequence is CASSFRSNNSPLHF. DNA for the CDR3: TGTGCCAGCAGCTTTAGGAGTAATAATTCACCCCTCCACTTT.

This chain's CDR3 is CASSSGTGGINYGYTF. The CDR3 DNA reads as TGTGCCAGCAGCTCAGGGACAGGGGGCATCAACTATGGCTACACCTTC. The V and J genes are TRBV11-1 and TRBJ1-2, with TRBD1 identical over 12 bases. The V segment lost 4 bases and the J segment 2 bases; nucleotides outside the gene matches: 5. Germline CDR1 reads SGHAT; CDR2 reads FQDESV (reference sequence). There are 16 residues in the CDR3.

V and J are TRBV6-5 and TRBJ2-7; 10 bases fit TRBD1. CDR1 and CDR2 from the germline V gene are MNHEY and SVGAGI. The CDR3 totals 13 residues. V shed 7 bases, J shed 2 bases, and the junction held 2 bases outside the gene matches. The CDR3 DNA follows: TGTGCCAGCAAGGACAGGGGGACCTACGAGCAGTACTTC. The encoded protein is CASKDRGTYEQYF.

The chain employs TRBV7-3 and TRBJ1-2; a possible D gene is TRBD1 (6 bases). V was shortened by 1 base and J by 8 bases, with 11 bases between the two germline ends. The CDR3 covers 13 residues. The V gene's germline CDR1 is SGHTA and CDR2 FQGTGA. The CDR3 here is CASSLNSGAGYTF. CDR3 in DNA: TGTGCCAGCAGCTTAAATTCAGGGGCCGGCTACACCTTC.

The chain is built from TRBV10-3 and TRBJ1-3, with D hard to call. The CDR3 is 14 amino acids. Trimming removed 3 bases at V and 0 bases at J, with 6 bases between. CDR1 and CDR2 (germline): ENHRY, SYGVKD. Here the CDR3 reads CAISDGSSGNTIYF. The CDR3 DNA reads TGTGCCATCAGTGACGGTTCCTCTGGAAACACCATATATTTT.

The chain employs TRBV3-1 (or the pseudogene TRBV3-2) and TRBJ2-5, with D possibly being TRBD1 (6 bases). This CDR3 region has 14 residues. The germline CDR1 and CDR2 sequences are LGHDT and YNNKEL (reference sequence). The V and J ends lost 4 bases and 7 bases respectively, with 16 bases between them. The CDR3 nucleotides are TGTGCCAGCAGCCGAATACAGGGCATTGGGACCCAGTACTTC. This translates into CASSRIQGIGTQYF.

This chain joins TRBV4-3 and TRBJ2-3, with TRBD1 matching over 10 bases. From germline, CDR1 is LGHNA and CDR2 YSLEER. The CDR3 loop spans 17 amino acids. The ends lost 0 bases at V and 2 bases at J; junction bases unmatched: 5. CDR3 protein: CASSQEIDRGLTDTQYF. DNA for the CDR3: TGCGCCAGCAGCCAAGAAATTGACAGGGGGCTCACAGATACGCAGTATTTT.

This CDR3 reads CASSPQQGAQPQHF. In DNA form, the CDR3 reads TGTGCCAGTAGTCCACAACAGGGGGCTCAGCCCCAGCATTTT. J is TRBJ1-5 and V is TRBV19; 9 bases are a match to TRBD1. The CDR3 extends over 14 amino acids. Germline-derived CDR1 and CDR2 are LNHDA and SQIVND (reference sequence). The trim removed 5 bases at V and 6 bases at J, leaving 5 bases unmatched. Based on the CDR3 plus reference TRBV19 and TRBJ1-5, the full variable domain is DGGITQSPKYLFRKEGQNVTLSCEQNLNHDAMYWYRQDPGQGLRLIYYSQIVNDFQKGDIAEGYSVSREKKESFPLTVTSAQKNPTAFYLCASSPQQGAQPQHFGDGTRLSIL.

The rearrangement links TRBV27 to TRBJ1-2; TRBD1 aligns across 7 bases. The CDR3 loop spans 20 amino acids. The V segment lost 0 bases and the J segment 1 base; nucleotides outside the gene matches: 17. The V gene's germline CDR1 is MNHEY and CDR2 SMNVEV (reference sequence). CDR3 region: CASSLSIPPSTGANNYGYTF. CDR3 nucleotide sequence: TGTGCCAGCAGTTTATCGATACCGCCCTCCACAGGGGCCAATAACTATGGCTACACCTTC.

The chain links TRBV19 to TRBJ2-7; TRBD2 agrees at 7 bases. Germline CDR1 reads LNHDA; CDR2 reads SQIVND (reference sequence). The CDR3 loop spans 12 amino acids. V trimming: 11 bases; J trimming: 7 bases; junction bases outside the gene matches: 11. The CDR3 region has the DNA TGTGCCTCCGACCGGGGGAGGGGTGAGCAGTACTTC. This gives the protein CASDRGRGEQYF.

This rearrangement joins TRBV7-3 to TRBJ2-7, with 8 nucleotides matching TRBD1. There are 15 residues in the CDR3. The ends lost 5 bases at V and 6 bases at J; junction bases unmatched: 12. In germline, CDR1 is SGHTA, CDR2 FQGTGA. The CDR3 loop is CASSPTRTGISEQYF. CDR3 nucleotide sequence: TGTGCCAGCAGCCCGACGAGGACAGGGATTTCCGAGCAGTACTTC.

This clone was detected only once. The chain links TRBV6-1 to TRBJ2-1, with 8 nucleotides matching TRBD2. The V segment lost 4 bases and the J segment 2 bases; nucleotides outside the gene matches: 7. The length of the CDR3 is 16 residues. CDR1 is MNHNS and CDR2 is SASEGT in the germline V gene. The CDR3 nucleotides are TGTGCCAGCAGTGGAGCGGGAGAGCGAACCTACAATGAGCAGTTCTTC. Amino acids: CASSGAGERTYNEQFF.

This clone was counted once. This chain links TRBV18 with TRBJ1-1; maybe TRBD1 (6 bases). The CDR3 loop spans 16 amino acids. V gave up 4 bases and J gave up 1 base, with 16 bases separating them. Germline V gives CDR1 KGHSH, CDR2 LQKENI. The CDR3 DNA follows: TGTGCCAGCTCACTCTCCCGGGCAGGGGAGAACACTGAAGCTTTCTTT. This sequence encodes CASSLSRAGENTEAFF.